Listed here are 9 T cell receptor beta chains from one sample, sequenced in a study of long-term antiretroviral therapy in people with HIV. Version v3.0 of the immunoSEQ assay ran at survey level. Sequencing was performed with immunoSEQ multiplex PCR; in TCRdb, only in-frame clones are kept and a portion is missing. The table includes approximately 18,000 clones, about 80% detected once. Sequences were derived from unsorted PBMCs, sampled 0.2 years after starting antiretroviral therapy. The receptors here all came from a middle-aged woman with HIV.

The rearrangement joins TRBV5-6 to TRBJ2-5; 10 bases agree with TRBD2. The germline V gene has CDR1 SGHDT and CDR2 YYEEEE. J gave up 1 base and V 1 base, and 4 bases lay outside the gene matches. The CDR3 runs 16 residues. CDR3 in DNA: TGTGCCAGCAGCTTGCTACTAGCGGGGTCCCAAGAGACCCAGTACTTC. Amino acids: CASSLLLAGSQETQYF.

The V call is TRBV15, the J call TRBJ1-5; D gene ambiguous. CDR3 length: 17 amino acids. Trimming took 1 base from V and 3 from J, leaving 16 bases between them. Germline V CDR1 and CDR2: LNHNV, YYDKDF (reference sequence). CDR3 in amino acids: CATSRVEALGSNQPQHF. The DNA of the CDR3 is TGTGCCACCAGCAGAGTTGAGGCTTTAGGGTCCAATCAGCCCCAGCATTTT.

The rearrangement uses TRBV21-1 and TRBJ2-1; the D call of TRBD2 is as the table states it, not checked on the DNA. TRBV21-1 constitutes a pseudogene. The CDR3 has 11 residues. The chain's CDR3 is CASSGTNEQFF. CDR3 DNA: TGTGCCAGCTCGGGAACCAATGAGCAGTTCTTC.

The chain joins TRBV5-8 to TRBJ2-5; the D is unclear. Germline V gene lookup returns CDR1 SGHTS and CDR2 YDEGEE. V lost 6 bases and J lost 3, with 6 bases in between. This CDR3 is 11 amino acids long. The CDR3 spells CASTREETQYF. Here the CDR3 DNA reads TGTGCCAGCACAAGGGAAGAGACCCAGTACTTC.

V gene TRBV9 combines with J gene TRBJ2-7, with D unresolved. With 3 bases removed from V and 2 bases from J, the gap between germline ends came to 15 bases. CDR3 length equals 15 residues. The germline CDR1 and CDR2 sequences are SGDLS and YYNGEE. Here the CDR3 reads CASSEGPFTTYEQYF. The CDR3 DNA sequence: TGTGCCAGCAGCGAAGGTCCCTTCACTACCTACGAGCAGTACTTC.

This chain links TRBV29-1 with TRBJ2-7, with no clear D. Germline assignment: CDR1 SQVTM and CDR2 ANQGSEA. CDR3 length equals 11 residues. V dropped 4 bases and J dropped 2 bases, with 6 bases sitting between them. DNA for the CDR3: TGCAGCGTTGGTTCCCCCTACGAGCAGTACTTC. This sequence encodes CSVGSPYEQYF.

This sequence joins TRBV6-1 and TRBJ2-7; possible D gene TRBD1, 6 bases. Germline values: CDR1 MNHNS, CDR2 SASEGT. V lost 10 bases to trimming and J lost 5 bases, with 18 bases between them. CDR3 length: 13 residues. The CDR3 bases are TGTGCCACTTCAACAGGGCTTTTCCACGAGCAGTACTTC. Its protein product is CATSTGLFHEQYF.

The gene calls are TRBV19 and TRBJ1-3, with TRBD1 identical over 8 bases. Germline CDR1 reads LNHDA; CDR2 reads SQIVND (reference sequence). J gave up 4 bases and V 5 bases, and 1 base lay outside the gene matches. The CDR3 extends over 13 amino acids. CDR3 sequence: CASSRTGGNTIYF. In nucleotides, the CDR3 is TGTGCCAGTAGTCGGACAGGGGGAAACACCATATATTTT.

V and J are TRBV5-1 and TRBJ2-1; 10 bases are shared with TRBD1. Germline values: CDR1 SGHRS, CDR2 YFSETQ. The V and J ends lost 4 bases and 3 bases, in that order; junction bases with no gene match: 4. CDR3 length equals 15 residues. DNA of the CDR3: TGCGCCAGCAGCACCGGACAGGGGGTCTACAATGAGCAGTTCTTC. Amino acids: CASSTGQGVYNEQFF.